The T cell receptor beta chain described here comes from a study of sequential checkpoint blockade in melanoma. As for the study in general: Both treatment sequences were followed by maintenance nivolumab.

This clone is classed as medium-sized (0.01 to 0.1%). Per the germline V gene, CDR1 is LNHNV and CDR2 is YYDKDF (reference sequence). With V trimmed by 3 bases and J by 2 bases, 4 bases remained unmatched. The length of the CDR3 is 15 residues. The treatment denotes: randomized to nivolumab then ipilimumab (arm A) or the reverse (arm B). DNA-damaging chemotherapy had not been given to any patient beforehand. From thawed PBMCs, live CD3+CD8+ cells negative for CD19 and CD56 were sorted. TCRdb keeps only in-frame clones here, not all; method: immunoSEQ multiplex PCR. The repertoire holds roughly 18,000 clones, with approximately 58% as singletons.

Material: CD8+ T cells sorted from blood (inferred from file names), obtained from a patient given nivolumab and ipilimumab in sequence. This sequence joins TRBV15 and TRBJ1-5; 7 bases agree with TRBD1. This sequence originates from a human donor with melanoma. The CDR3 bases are TGTGCCACCAGCAGGGCAACAGGGGGCAATCAGCCCCAGCATTTT. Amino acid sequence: CATSRATGGNQPQHF.